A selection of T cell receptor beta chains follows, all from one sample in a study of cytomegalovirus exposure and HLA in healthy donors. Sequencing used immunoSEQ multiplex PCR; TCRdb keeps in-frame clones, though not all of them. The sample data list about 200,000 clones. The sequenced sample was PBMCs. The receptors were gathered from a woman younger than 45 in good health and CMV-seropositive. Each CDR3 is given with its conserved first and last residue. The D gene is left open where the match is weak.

CDR3nt: TGTGCCAGCTCACAGGACAGGGGGAACACTGAAGCTTTCTTT
CDR3aa: CASSQDRGNTEAFF
v_gene: TRBV18
d_gene: TRBD1
len: 14
j_gene: TRBJ1-1

CDR3nt: TGTGCCAGCAGTTACTCCGAGGCATACTACGAGCAGTACTTC
CDR3aa: CASSYSEAYYEQYF
v_gene: TRBV6-5
d_gene: .
len: 14
j_gene: TRBJ2-7

CDR3nt: TGTGCCTGGAGATTAGTAGATACGCAGTATTTT
CDR3aa: CAWRLVDTQYF
v_gene: TRBV30
d_gene: .
len: 11
j_gene: TRBJ2-3

CDR3nt: TGTGCCAGCCTGCTCGTGGCAGGGGCTGAAGCTTTCTTT
CDR3aa: CASLLVAGAEAFF
v_gene: TRBV7-9
d_gene: .
len: 13
j_gene: TRBJ1-1

CDR3nt: TGTGCCAGCAGCCTGACAGGGTGGGGGCAAGAAAAACTGTTTTTT
CDR3aa: CASSLTGWGQEKLFF
v_gene: TRBV27
d_gene: TRBD1
len: 15
j_gene: TRBJ1-4

CDR3nt: TGTGCCAGCAGCCAAAGGACAGGGGTGAATGGCTACACCTTC
CDR3aa: CASSQRTGVNGYTF
v_gene: TRBV7-9
d_gene: TRBD1
len: 14
j_gene: TRBJ1-2

CDR3nt: TGTGCCAGCAGCTTTAGGGGGCTCGGCACCGGGGAGCTGTTTTTT
CDR3aa: CASSFRGLGTGELFF
v_gene: TRBV5-4
d_gene: TRBD1
len: 15
j_gene: TRBJ2-2

CDR3nt: TGTGCCATCAACGAGGGACCAGGGAGGGAAAAACTGTTTTTT
CDR3aa: CAINEGPGREKLFF
v_gene: TRBV10-3
d_gene: .
len: 14
j_gene: TRBJ1-4

CDR3nt: TGTGCCAGCTCACAACCGAGGGAAAAACTGTTTTTT
CDR3aa: CASSQPREKLFF
v_gene: TRBV18
d_gene: .
len: 12
j_gene: TRBJ1-4

CDR3nt: TGCGCCAGCAGCCAAGATTCGGACAGTGGATTTTACGAGCAGTACTTC
CDR3aa: CASSQDSDSGFYEQYF
v_gene: TRBV4-1
d_gene: .
len: 16
j_gene: TRBJ2-7

CDR3nt: TGTGCCAGCAGCCTCGGACAGTTCGAGGACGAGCAGTACTTC
CDR3aa: CASSLGQFEDEQYF
v_gene: TRBV6-6
d_gene: .
len: 14
j_gene: TRBJ2-7

CDR3nt: TGCGCCAGTTCGGACATTCTCACCGGGGAGCTGTTTTTT
CDR3aa: CASSDILTGELFF
v_gene: TRBV10-1
d_gene: .
len: 13
j_gene: TRBJ2-2

CDR3nt: TGTGCCAGCAGCCTGACCGGACCCGGGACTAGCGGGAGGTACAATGAGCAGTTCTTC
CDR3aa: CASSLTGPGTSGRYNEQFF
v_gene: TRBV7-2
d_gene: TRBD2
len: 19
j_gene: TRBJ2-1

CDR3nt: TGTGCCAGCAGCTTAGTTCTGGCCAGGGCTAATTCACCCCTCCACTTT
CDR3aa: CASSLVLARANSPLHF
v_gene: TRBV7-8
d_gene: .
len: 16
j_gene: TRBJ1-6

CDR3nt: TGTGCCAGCAGTTATACGGGCCTCACGGGGAGCTACACCTTC
CDR3aa: CASSYTGLTGSYTF
v_gene: TRBV6-4
d_gene: .
len: 14
j_gene: TRBJ1-2

CDR3nt: TGTGCCAGCAGTTACCCGGGACAGGGCTCCTACGAGCAGTACTTC
CDR3aa: CASSYPGQGSYEQYF
v_gene: TRBV6-5
d_gene: TRBD1
len: 15
j_gene: TRBJ2-7

CDR3nt: TGTGCCATCAGTGAGTCCCGGGAAGGCGAGCAGTACTTC
CDR3aa: CAISESREGEQYF
v_gene: TRBV10-3
d_gene: .
len: 13
j_gene: TRBJ2-7

CDR3nt: TGTGCCAGCAGCTTGCCTAGCTCAGGGGAAGAGACCCAGTACTTC
CDR3aa: CASSLPSSGEETQYF
v_gene: TRBV5-4
d_gene: .
len: 15
j_gene: TRBJ2-5

CDR3nt: TGTGCCAGCGCAGACAGGGGCCTAAATCAGCCCCAGCATTTT
CDR3aa: CASADRGLNQPQHF
v_gene: TRBV2
d_gene: TRBD1
len: 14
j_gene: TRBJ1-5

CDR3nt: TGTGCTAGTGGTTTGCTCGGGACAGGTATGCTCTCTGGGGCCAACGTCCTGACTTTC
CDR3aa: CASGLLGTGMLSGANVLTF
v_gene: TRBV12-5
d_gene: TRBD1
len: 19
j_gene: TRBJ2-6

CDR3nt: TGCAGCGTTGGCACAGCGGGCAGCACAGATACGCAGTATTTT
CDR3aa: CSVGTAGSTDTQYF
v_gene: TRBV29-1
d_gene: .
len: 14
j_gene: TRBJ2-3

CDR3nt: TGTGCCAGCCGGGCGCAACCTAGCGGGCGCTACGAGCAGTACTTC
CDR3aa: CASRAQPSGRYEQYF
v_gene: TRBV7-2
d_gene: TRBD2
len: 15
j_gene: TRBJ2-7

CDR3nt: TGTGCCAGCAGCCATACTAGCGGACCCTACGAGCAGTACTTC
CDR3aa: CASSHTSGPYEQYF
v_gene: TRBV7-2
d_gene: TRBD2
len: 14
j_gene: TRBJ2-7

CDR3nt: TGCGCCAGCAGCGGCGGGACCTACGATACGCAGTATTTT
CDR3aa: CASSGGTYDTQYF
v_gene: TRBV5-1
d_gene: .
len: 13
j_gene: TRBJ2-3

CDR3nt: TGCAGCGCCAGGGGGTACCAAGAGACCCAGTACTTC
CDR3aa: CSARGYQETQYF
v_gene: TRBV29-1
d_gene: TRBD1
len: 12
j_gene: TRBJ2-5

CDR3nt: TGTGCCAGCAGCAGCCGACAGGGCCTAAACACTGAAGCTTTCTTT
CDR3aa: CASSSRQGLNTEAFF
v_gene: TRBV21-1
d_gene: .
len: 15
j_gene: TRBJ1-1

CDR3nt: TGCGCCAGCAGCCCCCGGGACAGAAACTACGAGCAGTACTTC
CDR3aa: CASSPRDRNYEQYF
v_gene: TRBV5-1
d_gene: TRBD1
len: 14
j_gene: TRBJ2-7

CDR3nt: TGTGCCAGTAGTGTCAGCGGACAGGGATACCCTGGAAACACCATATATTTT
CDR3aa: CASSVSGQGYPGNTIYF
v_gene: TRBV19
d_gene: TRBD1
len: 17
j_gene: TRBJ1-3

CDR3nt: TGTGCCAGCAGTTTAAAACCCGGGGGAAACACCATATATTTT
CDR3aa: CASSLKPGGNTIYF
v_gene: TRBV27
d_gene: .
len: 14
j_gene: TRBJ1-3

CDR3nt: TGTGCCTGGAGCAAGTACTCTCAAGAGACCCAGTACTTC
CDR3aa: CAWSKYSQETQYF
v_gene: TRBV30
d_gene: .
len: 13
j_gene: TRBJ2-5

CDR3nt: TGTGCCAGCGGCGGGGGATACCACGTGGGCTCCTATAATTCACCCCTCCACTTT
CDR3aa: CASGGGYHVGSYNSPLHF
v_gene: TRBV12-1
d_gene: .
len: 18
j_gene: TRBJ1-6

CDR3nt: TGTGCCAGCAGCTTAACAGGGAACAATCAGCCCCAGCATTTC
CDR3aa: CASSLTGNNQPQHF
v_gene: TRBV7-9
d_gene: .
len: 14
j_gene: TRBJ1-5

CDR3nt: TGTGCCAGTAGTATAAGGACTAGCGGGAGGGCGAGCTCCTACAATGAGCAGTTCTTC
CDR3aa: CASSIRTSGRASSYNEQFF
v_gene: TRBV19
d_gene: TRBD2
len: 19
j_gene: TRBJ2-1

CDR3nt: TGCAGCGTTGGGGGGAGCGGGGGGCAGAACACCGGGGAGCTGTTTTTT
CDR3aa: CSVGGSGGQNTGELFF
v_gene: TRBV29-1
d_gene: TRBD2
len: 16
j_gene: TRBJ2-2

CDR3nt: TGTGCCAGCAGGCAGCGGGACCTACGCACAGATACGCAGTATTTT
CDR3aa: CASRQRDLRTDTQYF
v_gene: TRBV6-4
d_gene: TRBD2
len: 15
j_gene: TRBJ2-3

CDR3nt: TGCGCCAGCAGCTTGGCGGACACCATATATTTT
CDR3aa: CASSLADTIYF
v_gene: TRBV5-1
d_gene: .
len: 11
j_gene: TRBJ1-3

CDR3nt: TGTGCCAGCAGCTTACTCTGGGGAGTAGCGGGAGATAAGTACGAGCAGTACTTC
CDR3aa: CASSLLWGVAGDKYEQYF
v_gene: TRBV11-2
d_gene: TRBD2
len: 18
j_gene: TRBJ2-7

CDR3nt: TGCGCCAGCCAACGGGACATCTCCTACGAGCAGTACTTC
CDR3aa: CASQRDISYEQYF
v_gene: TRBV10-2
d_gene: .
len: 13
j_gene: TRBJ2-7

CDR3nt: TGTGCCAGCAGCTTAGATCGACAGAACTATGGCTACACCTTC
CDR3aa: CASSLDRQNYGYTF
v_gene: TRBV7-6
d_gene: .
len: 14
j_gene: TRBJ1-2

CDR3nt: TGCGCCAGCAGCCAAGATCTGTTAGGGGGAAATCAGCCCCAGCATTTT
CDR3aa: CASSQDLLGGNQPQHF
v_gene: TRBV4-3
d_gene: .
len: 16
j_gene: TRBJ1-5

CDR3nt: TGTGCCAGCAGCCCTCGATCCCCCTACGAGCAGTACTTC
CDR3aa: CASSPRSPYEQYF
v_gene: TRBV9
d_gene: .
len: 13
j_gene: TRBJ2-7

CDR3nt: TGTGCCAGCAGCGTAGGGGGAGGTGGGGATGAGACCCAGTACTTC
CDR3aa: CASSVGGGGDETQYF
v_gene: TRBV9
d_gene: .
len: 15
j_gene: TRBJ2-5

CDR3nt: TGTGCCAGTAGTTCCCAGACAGGAAACACCATATATTTT
CDR3aa: CASSSQTGNTIYF
v_gene: TRBV19
d_gene: .
len: 13
j_gene: TRBJ1-3

CDR3nt: TGTGCCAGCAGCCGGGGGTATCATAGCAATCAGCCCCAGCATTTT
CDR3aa: CASSRGYHSNQPQHF
v_gene: TRBV7-2
d_gene: .
len: 15
j_gene: TRBJ1-5

CDR3nt: TGTGCCAGCAGGGGGGGAGGGAGCTCCTACAATGAGCAGTTCTTC
CDR3aa: CASRGGGSSYNEQFF
v_gene: TRBV27
d_gene: TRBD2
len: 15
j_gene: TRBJ2-1

CDR3nt: TGTGCCAGCACCCCCGGGGAGAGCACAGATACGCAGTATTTT
CDR3aa: CASTPGESTDTQYF
v_gene: TRBV13
d_gene: .
len: 14
j_gene: TRBJ2-3

CDR3nt: TGTGCCAGCAATCAACTACAGGGGGCCCGGGGCTACACCTTC
CDR3aa: CASNQLQGARGYTF
v_gene: TRBV6-1
d_gene: TRBD1
len: 14
j_gene: TRBJ1-2

CDR3nt: TGTGCCAGCAGTTACGACGCGGTAATGCACTATGGCTACACCTTC
CDR3aa: CASSYDAVMHYGYTF
v_gene: TRBV6-5
d_gene: .
len: 15
j_gene: TRBJ1-2

CDR3nt: TGTGCCATCGGCCGACAGGGCGTTGACTATGGCTACACCTTC
CDR3aa: CAIGRQGVDYGYTF
v_gene: TRBV10-3
d_gene: TRBD1
len: 14
j_gene: TRBJ1-2

CDR3nt: TGCGCCAGCAGCCAAGAAGGGCAGGGCGACGAGCAGTACTTC
CDR3aa: CASSQEGQGDEQYF
v_gene: TRBV4-1
d_gene: .
len: 14
j_gene: TRBJ2-7

CDR3nt: TGTGCCATCAGTGATGGACTCTACACCGGGGAGCTGTTTTTT
CDR3aa: CAISDGLYTGELFF
v_gene: TRBV10-3
d_gene: .
len: 14
j_gene: TRBJ2-2

CDR3nt: TGTGCCAGCAGCCCGAAACTCGGGACTCCTGACGGAAACACCATATATTTT
CDR3aa: CASSPKLGTPDGNTIYF
v_gene: TRBV7-9
d_gene: .
len: 17
j_gene: TRBJ1-3

CDR3nt: TGTGCCAGCAGTCCCCGATTCTGGGGGGGGAGGTACAATGAGCAGTTCTTC
CDR3aa: CASSPRFWGGRYNEQFF
v_gene: TRBV27
d_gene: TRBD2
len: 17
j_gene: TRBJ2-1

CDR3nt: TGTGCCAGCAGTTCCGGACAGAACACTGAAGCTTTCTTT
CDR3aa: CASSSGQNTEAFF
v_gene: TRBV28
d_gene: .
len: 13
j_gene: TRBJ1-1

CDR3nt: TGTGCCAGCAGTGGTCAGGGACAGGGAAACTATGGCTACACCTTC
CDR3aa: CASSGQGQGNYGYTF
v_gene: TRBV6-5
d_gene: TRBD1
len: 15
j_gene: TRBJ1-2

CDR3nt: TGTGCCAGCAGAGGGGCGGCAGGGGACTATGGCTACACCTTC
CDR3aa: CASRGAAGDYGYTF
v_gene: TRBV6-4
d_gene: .
len: 14
j_gene: TRBJ1-2

CDR3nt: TGTGCCAGCAGCGTAAAGCAGGGGTCCGACACACGGGAGACCCAGTACTTC
CDR3aa: CASSVKQGSDTRETQYF
v_gene: TRBV9
d_gene: .
len: 17
j_gene: TRBJ2-5

CDR3nt: TGCGCCAGCAGCCAAGATCCGAGCGGGGCGAGCTCCTACGAGCAGTACTTC
CDR3aa: CASSQDPSGASSYEQYF
v_gene: TRBV4-1
d_gene: TRBD2
len: 17
j_gene: TRBJ2-7

CDR3nt: TGTACCAGCAAAGGGGTGTTAGGGACTGAAGCTTTCTTT
CDR3aa: CTSKGVLGTEAFF
v_gene: TRBV2
d_gene: .
len: 13
j_gene: TRBJ1-1